Described below is a single T cell receptor beta chain sequence and its context. The source of the sample is a study of blood T cell repertoires in COVID-19. Study-level background: The analysed material was cDNA or gDNA that came from T cells, B-cell-depleted T cells, or PBMCs.

In Seattle, patients joined the study during active infection and were tracked longitudinally. V was cut by 3 bases and J by 7 bases, with 9 bases left in between. The V gene's germline CDR1 is DFQATT and CDR2 SNEGSKA (reference sequence). There are 11 residues in the CDR3. Per the authors' pipeline: Reference gene primers were amplified, and this amplification served to estimate nucleated cell counts. Method: immunoSEQ multiplex PCR; TCRdb's copy keeps in-frame clones and lacks some. For V, J and clone size, that table is used; D and trimming come from the DNA. The sample includes about 130,000 clones, 65% to 85% seen only once; the top ten take roughly 15%.

This chain uses TRBV20-1 with TRBJ1-1, with a possible D match to TRBD1 (6 bases). The sample consisted of peripheral blood. This TCR came from a man aged 25-40 years with COVID-19, enrolled during active disease. CDR3 region: CSASLDSEAFF. CDR3 bases: TGCAGTGCTAGCTTGGACAGTGAAGCTTTCTTT.